These 6 T cell receptor beta chains originate from one sample sequenced in a study of blood T cell repertoires in COVID-19. Data came from immunoSEQ multiplex PCR; TCRdb stores just in-frame clones and leaves some out. Here the sample spans 150,000 to 250,000 clones, 87% being singletons. Sequencing was done on a sample of PBMCs or T cells enriched from blood (not recorded which). The receptors come from a woman aged 25 to 39 who had recovered from COVID-19.

The chain employs TRBV5-4 and TRBJ2-7; 8 bases line up with TRBD2. J gave up 4 bases and V 3 bases, and 6 bases lay outside the gene matches. The CDR3 is made up of 14 amino acids. CDR1 is SGHNT and CDR2 is YYREEE in the germline V gene (reference sequence). The CDR3 DNA follows: TGTGCCAGCAGCTATGGGACTAGTCCTTACGAGCAGTACTTC. Translated: CASSYGTSPYEQYF.

CDR3 sequence reads: CASSFRTGRNSPLHF. The CDR3 DNA sequence: TGTGCCAGCAGCTTCCGGACAGGGCGAAATTCACCCCTCCACTTT. This chain connects TRBV11-2 to TRBJ1-6; 8 nucleotides align to TRBD1. V trimming: 3 bases; J trimming: 7 bases; junction bases outside the gene matches: 5. The germline gives CDR1 SGHAT, CDR2 FQNNGV. This CDR3 comprises 15 residues. The entire variable domain, with the rest obtained from reference TRBV11-2 and TRBJ1-6, is as follows: EAGVAQSPRYKIIEKRQSVAFWCNPISGHATLYWYQQILGQGPKLLIQFQNNGVVDDSQLPKDRFSAERLKGVDSTLKIQPAKLEDSAVYLCASSFRTGRNSPLHFGNGTRLTVT.

This chain uses TRBV9 with TRBJ2-7, with TRBD1 identical over 8 bases. In germline, CDR1 is SGDLS, CDR2 YYNGEE. The CDR3 extends over 15 amino acids. Trimming removed 2 bases from V and 6 bases from J; junction bases left unmatched: 10. The CDR3 DNA reads TGTGCCAGCAGCGTCACAAGACAGGGGATGGGCGAGCAGTACTTC. The encoded protein is CASSVTRQGMGEQYF.

This sequence joins TRBV27 and TRBJ2-7; TRBD2 aligns across 7 bases. V was pared by 3 bases and J by 6 bases, with 5 bases of the junction left unmatched. Germline V gene lookup returns CDR1 MNHEY and CDR2 SMNVEV (reference sequence). The CDR3 consists of 13 residues. DNA of the CDR3: TGTGCCAGCAGTTTCTCCGCTAGCGGCGAGCAGTACTTC. Translating gives CASSFSASGEQYF.

This clone came up once. V and J are TRBV7-9 and TRBJ2-5, with TRBD1 matching 11 bases. Germline assignment: CDR1 SEHNR and CDR2 FQNEAQ (reference sequence). Trimming took 0 bases from V and 5 from J; bases not matched to a gene: 2. The CDR3 covers 15 residues. The CDR3 region is CASSLADRGRETQYF. Written as DNA, the CDR3 is TGTGCCAGCAGCTTAGCGGACAGGGGGCGTGAGACCCAGTACTTC.

The chain uses TRBV7-9 and TRBJ1-2; 7 nucleotides agree with TRBD1. CDR1 and CDR2 (germline): SEHNR, FQNEAQ (reference sequence). Trimming took 5 bases from V and 6 from J; bases not matched to a gene: 6. The CDR3 length is 13 residues. CDR3 bases: TGTGCCAGCAGCGTAGACAGGGTTGATGGCTACACCTTC. This sequence encodes CASSVDRVDGYTF.